This TCR beta chain stems from a study of blood T cell repertoires in COVID-19. Study-wide background: The origin of the acute and convalescent COVID-19 samples was the United States, Italy and Spain.

Germline V CDR1 and CDR2: SGHNT, YYREEE (reference sequence). The length of the CDR3 is 14 residues. Trimming took 0 bases from V and 8 from J, leaving 12 bases between them. Original processing methods: Reference gene primers were amplified, and this amplification served to estimate nucleated cell counts. Data came from immunoSEQ multiplex PCR; TCRdb stores just in-frame clones and leaves some out. V, J and clone size are those of that table, while D and trimming were read from the DNA. The repertoire includes approximately 280,000 clones, approximately 88% of them detected once, and 9.4% sits in the top ten.

The chain combines TRBV5-4 with TRBJ1-3; D possibly corresponds to TRBD1 (5 bases). Input material: peripheral blood. The source of this sequence is a man younger than 30 with active or convalescent COVID-19. CDR3 sequence reads: CASSLGGSSHTIYF. In DNA form, the CDR3 reads TGTGCCAGCAGCTTGGGGGGCAGTTCGCACACCATATATTTT.